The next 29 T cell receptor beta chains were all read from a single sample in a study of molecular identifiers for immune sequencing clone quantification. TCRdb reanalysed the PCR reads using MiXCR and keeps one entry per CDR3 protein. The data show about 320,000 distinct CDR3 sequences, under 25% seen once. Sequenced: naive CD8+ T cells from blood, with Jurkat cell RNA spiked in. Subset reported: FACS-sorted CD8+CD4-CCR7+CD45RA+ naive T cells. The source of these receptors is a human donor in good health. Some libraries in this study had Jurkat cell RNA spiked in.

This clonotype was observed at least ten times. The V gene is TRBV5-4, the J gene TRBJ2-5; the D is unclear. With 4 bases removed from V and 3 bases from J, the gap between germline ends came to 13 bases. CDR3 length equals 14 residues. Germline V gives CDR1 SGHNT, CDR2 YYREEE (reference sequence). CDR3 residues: CASSVPRPEETQYF. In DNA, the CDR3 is TGTGCCAGCAGCGTTCCGCGGCCGGAAGAGACCCAGTACTTC.

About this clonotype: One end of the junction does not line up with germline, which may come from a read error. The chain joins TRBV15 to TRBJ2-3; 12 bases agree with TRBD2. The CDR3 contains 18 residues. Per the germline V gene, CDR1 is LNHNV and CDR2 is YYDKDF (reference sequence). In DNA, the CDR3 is TGTGCCACCAGCAGAGAACGGTCTAGCGGGGGGGAGACAGGTACGCAGTATTTT. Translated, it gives CATSRERSSGGETGTQYF.

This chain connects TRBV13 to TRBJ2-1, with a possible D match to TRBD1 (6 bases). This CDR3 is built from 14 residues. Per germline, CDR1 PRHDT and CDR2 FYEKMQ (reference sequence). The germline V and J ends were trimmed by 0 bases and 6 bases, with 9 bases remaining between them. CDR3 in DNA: TGTGCCAGCAGCTTAGGCCCCAGGGGCAATGAGCAGTTCTTC. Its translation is CASSLGPRGNEQFF.

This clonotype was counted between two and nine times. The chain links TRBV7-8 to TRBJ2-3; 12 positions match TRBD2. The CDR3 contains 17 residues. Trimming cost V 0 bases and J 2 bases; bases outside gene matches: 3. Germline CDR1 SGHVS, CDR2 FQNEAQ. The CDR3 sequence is CASSLALAGGFTDTQYF. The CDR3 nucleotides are TGTGCCAGCAGCTTAGCGCTAGCGGGGGGGTTCACAGATACGCAGTATTTT.

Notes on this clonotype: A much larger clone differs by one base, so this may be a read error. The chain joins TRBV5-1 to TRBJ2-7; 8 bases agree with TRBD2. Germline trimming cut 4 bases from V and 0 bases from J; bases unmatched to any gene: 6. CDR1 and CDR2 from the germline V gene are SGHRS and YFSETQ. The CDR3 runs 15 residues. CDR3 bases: TGCGCCAGCAGCACGGGACGGGGGGGCTCCTACGAGCAGTACTTC. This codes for CASSTGRGGSYEQYF.

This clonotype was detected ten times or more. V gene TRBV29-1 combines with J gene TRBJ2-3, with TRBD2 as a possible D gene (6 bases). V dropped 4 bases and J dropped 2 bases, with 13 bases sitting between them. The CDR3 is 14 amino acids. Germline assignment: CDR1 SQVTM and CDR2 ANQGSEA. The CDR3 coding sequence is TGCAGCGTTGCTAGCGAGTTTCTCACAGATACGCAGTATTTT. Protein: CSVASEFLTDTQYF.

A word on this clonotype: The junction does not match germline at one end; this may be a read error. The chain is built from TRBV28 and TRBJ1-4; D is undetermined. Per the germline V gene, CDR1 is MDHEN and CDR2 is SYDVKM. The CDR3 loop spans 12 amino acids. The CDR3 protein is CPKPGPNERLFF. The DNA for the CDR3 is TGTCCAAAGCCAGGCCCTAATGAAAGACTGTTTTTT. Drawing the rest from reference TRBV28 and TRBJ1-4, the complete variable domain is DVKVTQSSRYLVKRTGEKVFLECVQDMDHENMFWYRQDPGLGLRLIYFSYDVKMKEKGDIPEGYSVSREKKERFSLILESASTNQTSMYLCPKPGPNERLFFGSGTQLSVL.

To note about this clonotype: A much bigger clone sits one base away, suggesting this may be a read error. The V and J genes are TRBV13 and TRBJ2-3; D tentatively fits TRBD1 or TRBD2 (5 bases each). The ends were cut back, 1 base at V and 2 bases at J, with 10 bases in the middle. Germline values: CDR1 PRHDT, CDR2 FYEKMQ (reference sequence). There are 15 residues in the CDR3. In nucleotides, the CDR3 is TGTGCCAGCAGCTTAGAATTAGGGACCACAGATACGCAGTATTTT. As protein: CASSLELGTTDTQYF. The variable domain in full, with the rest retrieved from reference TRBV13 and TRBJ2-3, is AAGVIQSPRHLIKEKRETATLKCYPIPRHDTVYWYQQGPGQDPQFLISFYEKMQSDKGSIPDRFSAQQFSDYHSELNMSSLELGDSALYFCASSLELGTTDTQYFGPGTRLTVL.

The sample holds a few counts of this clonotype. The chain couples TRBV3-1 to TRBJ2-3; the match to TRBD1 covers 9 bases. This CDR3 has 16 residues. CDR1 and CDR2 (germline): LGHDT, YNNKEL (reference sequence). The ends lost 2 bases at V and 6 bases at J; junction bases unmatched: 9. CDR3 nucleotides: TGTGCCAGCAGCCAATCCCGGGACAGGGCGGACGATACGCAGTATTTT. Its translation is CASSQSRDRADDTQYF.

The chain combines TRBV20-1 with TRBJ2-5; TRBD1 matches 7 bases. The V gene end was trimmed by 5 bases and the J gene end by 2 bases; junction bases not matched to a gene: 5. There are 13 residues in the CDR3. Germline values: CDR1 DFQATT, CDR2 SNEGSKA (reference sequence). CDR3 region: CSASQGLQETQYF. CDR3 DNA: TGCAGTGCTTCACAGGGGTTGCAAGAGACCCAGTACTTC.

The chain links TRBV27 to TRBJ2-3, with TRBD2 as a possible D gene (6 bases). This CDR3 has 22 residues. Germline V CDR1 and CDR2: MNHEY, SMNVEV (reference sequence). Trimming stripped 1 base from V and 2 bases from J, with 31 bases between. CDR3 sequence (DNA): TGTGCCAGCAGTTTATTGCCCGGATACGGGGGATCCGGAACAAAGAACACAGATACGCAGTATTTT. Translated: CASSLLPGYGGSGTKNTDTQYF.

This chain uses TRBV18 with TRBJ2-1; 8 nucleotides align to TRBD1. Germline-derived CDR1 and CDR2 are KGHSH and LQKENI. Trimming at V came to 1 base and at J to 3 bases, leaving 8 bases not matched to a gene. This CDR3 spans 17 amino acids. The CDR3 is CASSPRQTGVYYNEQFF. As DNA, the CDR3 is TGTGCCAGCTCACCACGACAGACAGGGGTATACTACAATGAGCAGTTCTTC.

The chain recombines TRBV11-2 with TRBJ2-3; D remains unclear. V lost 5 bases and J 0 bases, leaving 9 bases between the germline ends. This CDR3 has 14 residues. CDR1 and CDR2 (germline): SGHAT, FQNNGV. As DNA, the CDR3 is TGTGCCAGCAGCGCGTATGGGAGCACAGATACGCAGTATTTT. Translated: CASSAYGSTDTQYF.

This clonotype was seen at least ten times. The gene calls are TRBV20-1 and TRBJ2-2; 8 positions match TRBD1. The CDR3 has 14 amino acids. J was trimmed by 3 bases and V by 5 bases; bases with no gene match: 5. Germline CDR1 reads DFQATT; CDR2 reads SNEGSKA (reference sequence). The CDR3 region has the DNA TGCAGTGCTGAAACGGGACAGGACACCGGGGAGCTGTTTTTT. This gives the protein CSAETGQDTGELFF.

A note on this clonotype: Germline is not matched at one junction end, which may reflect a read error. CDR3 protein: CASSDRLSVGIYGFTF. In nucleotides, the CDR3 is TGTGCCAGCAGTGATCGGCTCAGTGTGGGGATTTATGGCTTCACCTTC. The V and J genes are TRBV6-1 and TRBJ1-2; D is uncertain. Germline V gene data show CDR1 as MNHNS and CDR2 as SASEGT. There are 16 residues in the CDR3.

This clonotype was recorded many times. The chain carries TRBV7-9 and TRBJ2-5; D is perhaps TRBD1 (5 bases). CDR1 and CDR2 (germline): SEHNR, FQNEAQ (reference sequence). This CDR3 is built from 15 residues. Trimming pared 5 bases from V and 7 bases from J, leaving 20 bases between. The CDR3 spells CASSPTGANIGTQYF. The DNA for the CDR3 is TGTGCCAGCAGCCCGACTGGGGCTAACATAGGGACCCAGTACTTC. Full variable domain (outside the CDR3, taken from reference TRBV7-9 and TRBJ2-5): DTGVSQNPRHKITKRGQNVTFRCDPISEHNRLYWYRQTLGQGPEFLTYFQNEAQLEKSRLLSDRFSAERPKGSFSTLEIQRTEQGDSAMYLCASSPTGANIGTQYFGPGTRLLVL.

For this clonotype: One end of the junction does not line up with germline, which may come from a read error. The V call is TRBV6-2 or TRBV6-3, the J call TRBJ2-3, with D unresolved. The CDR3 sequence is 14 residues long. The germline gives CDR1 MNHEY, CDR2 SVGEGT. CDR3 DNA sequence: TGTACCAGCACCCTGTCGTTCAACACAGATACGCAGTATTTT. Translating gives CTSTLSFNTDTQYF.

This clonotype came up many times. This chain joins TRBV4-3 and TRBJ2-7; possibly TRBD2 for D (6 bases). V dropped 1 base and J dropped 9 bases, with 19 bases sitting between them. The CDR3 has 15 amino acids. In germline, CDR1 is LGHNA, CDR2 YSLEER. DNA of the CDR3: TGCGCCAGCAGCCAAGGATTCCAGACTACGGGGGTGCAGTACTTC. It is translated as CASSQGFQTTGVQYF.

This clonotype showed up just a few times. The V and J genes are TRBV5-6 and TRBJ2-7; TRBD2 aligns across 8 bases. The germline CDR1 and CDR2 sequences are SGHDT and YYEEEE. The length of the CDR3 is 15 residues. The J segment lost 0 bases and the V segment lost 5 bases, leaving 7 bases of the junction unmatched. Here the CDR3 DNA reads TGTGCCAGCAGTTCCGGGACTAGACGCTCCTACGAGCAGTACTTC. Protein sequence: CASSSGTRRSYEQYF.

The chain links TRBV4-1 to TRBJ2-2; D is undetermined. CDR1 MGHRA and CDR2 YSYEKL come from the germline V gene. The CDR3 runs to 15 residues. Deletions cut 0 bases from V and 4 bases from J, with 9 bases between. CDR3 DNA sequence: TGCGCCAGCAGCCAAGAACATCTGAGCACCGGGGAGCTGTTTTTT. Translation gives CASSQEHLSTGELFF.

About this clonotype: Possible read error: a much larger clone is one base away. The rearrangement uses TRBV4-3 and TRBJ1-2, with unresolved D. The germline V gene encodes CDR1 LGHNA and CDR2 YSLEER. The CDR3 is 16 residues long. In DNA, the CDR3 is TGCGCCAGCAGCCAAGATGGTGGCGGAAATTACTATGGCTACATCTTC. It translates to CASSQDGGGNYYGYIF.

The CDR3 DNA is TGTGCCAGCGGGACAGGCTTCTCCTACAATGAGCAGTTCTTC. Amino acids: CASGTGFSYNEQFF. The rearrangement joins TRBV14 to TRBJ2-1; 8 bases agree with TRBD1. V was clipped by 8 bases and J by 0 bases; unmatched bases: 3. Germline CDR1 is SGHDN and CDR2 is FVKESK. The CDR3 totals 14 residues.

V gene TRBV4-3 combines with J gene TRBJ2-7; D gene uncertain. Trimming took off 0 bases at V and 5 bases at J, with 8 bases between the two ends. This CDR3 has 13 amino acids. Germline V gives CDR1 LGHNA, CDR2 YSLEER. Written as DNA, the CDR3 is TGCGCCAGCAGCCAAGAAAAGGAAGACGAGCAGTACTTC. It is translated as CASSQEKEDEQYF.

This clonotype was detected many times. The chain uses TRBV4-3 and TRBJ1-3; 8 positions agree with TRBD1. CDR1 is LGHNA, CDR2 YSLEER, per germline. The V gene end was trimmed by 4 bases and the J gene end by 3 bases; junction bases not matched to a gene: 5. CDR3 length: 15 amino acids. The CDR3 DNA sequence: TGCGCCAGCAGCCCAGGACAGGGCGGTGGAAACACCATATATTTT. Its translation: CASSPGQGGGNTIYF.

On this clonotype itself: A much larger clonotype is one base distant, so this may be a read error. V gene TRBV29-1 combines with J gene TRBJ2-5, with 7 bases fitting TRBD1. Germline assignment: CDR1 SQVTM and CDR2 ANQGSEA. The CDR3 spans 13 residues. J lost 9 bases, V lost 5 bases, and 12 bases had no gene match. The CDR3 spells CSVPQTGMKPQYF. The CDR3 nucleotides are TGCAGCGTTCCTCAGACAGGGATGAAGCCCCAGTACTTC.

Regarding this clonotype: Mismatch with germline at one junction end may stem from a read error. In DNA, the CDR3 is TGTGCCAGTAGTCCCAGACAGGGTTACGCCACCGGGGAGCAGTTTTTT. Its protein product is CASSPRQGYATGEQFF. The chain uses TRBV19 and TRBJ2-2, with 7 bases that match TRBD1. CDR1 and CDR2 from the germline V gene are LNHDA and SQIVND (reference sequence). The CDR3 extends over 16 amino acids.

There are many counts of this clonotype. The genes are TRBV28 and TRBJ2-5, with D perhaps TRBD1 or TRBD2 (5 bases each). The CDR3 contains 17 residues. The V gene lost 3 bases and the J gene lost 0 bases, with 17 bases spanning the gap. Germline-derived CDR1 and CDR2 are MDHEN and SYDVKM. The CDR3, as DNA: TGTGCCAGCAGTTTGCCCGGGACGCAGCTTTACCAAGAGACCCAGTACTTC. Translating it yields CASSLPGTQLYQETQYF.

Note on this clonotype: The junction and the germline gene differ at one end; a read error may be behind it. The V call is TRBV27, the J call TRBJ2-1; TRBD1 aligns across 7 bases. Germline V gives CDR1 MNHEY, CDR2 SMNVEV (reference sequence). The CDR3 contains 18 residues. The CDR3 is CASSLWQGDVYSYNEQSF. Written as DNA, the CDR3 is TGTGCCAGCAGTTTATGGCAGGGGGACGTGTACTCCTACAATGAGCAGTCCTTC.

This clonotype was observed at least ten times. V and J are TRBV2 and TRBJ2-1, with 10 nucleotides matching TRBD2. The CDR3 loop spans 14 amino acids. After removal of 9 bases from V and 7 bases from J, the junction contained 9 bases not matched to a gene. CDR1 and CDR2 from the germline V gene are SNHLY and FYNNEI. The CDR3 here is CASFLAGVMNEQFF. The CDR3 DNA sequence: TGTGCCAGTTTTCTAGCGGGAGTAATGAATGAGCAGTTCTTC.